One sample yielded the 13 T cell receptor beta chains listed below, sequenced in a study of HIV-infected patients and healthy controls. cDNA was made from around 0.45 ug RNA using alpha and beta constant primers. Each of the alpha and beta chains got its own library through chain-specific third strand synthesis with indices. TCRdb ran MiXCR on the 5' RACE reads and lists one entry per CDR3 protein. The repertoire holds just over 15,000 distinct CDR3 sequences, approximately 7% seen once, with 8% to 9.5% in the top ten. The repertoire came from unfractionated whole blood and reflected all unsorted peripheral T cells. The sequenced sample was blood. These receptors were taken from an adult in good health.

This clonotype was counted a few times. CDR3 DNA: TGTGCCTGGAGTACAGGGCGTCAGCCCCAGCATTTT. Its translation: CAWSTGRQPQHF. The chain employs TRBV30 and TRBJ1-5, with D perhaps TRBD1 (6 bases). V lost 2 bases and J lost 6, with 8 bases in between. This CDR3 contains 12 residues. Per germline, CDR1 GTSNPN and CDR2 SVGIG (reference sequence).

This clonotype was recorded many times. The chain employs TRBV7-8 and TRBJ1-1; 8 bases are shared with TRBD1. Germline V lookup: CDR1 SGHVS, CDR2 FQNEAQ. There are 14 residues in the CDR3. Unmatched junction bases numbered 12, after V lost 4 bases and J lost 11 bases. The CDR3 bases are TGTGCCAGCAGCTCCCGGACCGACAGGGGCCCGGCTTTCTTT. The encoded protein is CASSSRTDRGPAFF.

This clonotype was seen repeatedly, ten times or more. V is TRBV12-3 or TRBV12-4 and J is TRBJ2-2, with D unresolved. The CDR3 totals 14 residues. V was clipped by 3 bases and J by 4 bases, with 9 bases between them. Here the CDR3 reads CASSLWTVTGELFF. As DNA, the CDR3 is TGTGCCAGCAGTTTGTGGACGGTCACCGGGGAGCTGTTTTTT.

This clonotype is deemed medium-sized (0.01 to 0.1%). CDR3 in DNA: TGTGCCAGCAGCCGTCCTCAGGGGGCCCAAGAGACCCAGTACTTC. Amino acid sequence: CASSRPQGAQETQYF. This chain links TRBV7-9 with TRBJ2-5; 8 bases agree with TRBD1. In germline, CDR1 is SEHNR, CDR2 FQNEAQ (reference sequence). With V trimmed by 5 bases and J by 1 base, 6 bases remained unmatched. The CDR3 covers 15 residues.

This clonotype was seen at least ten times. This rearrangement joins TRBV25-1 to TRBJ2-7; tentative D call: TRBD1 (6 bases). The CDR3 runs 11 residues. Germline CDR1 is MGHDK and CDR2 is SYGVNS. The V and J ends lost 4 bases and 12 bases respectively, with 13 bases between them. The CDR3 nucleotides are TGTGCCAGCAGTGCCACAGGGCTCTTGTACTTC. It translates to CASSATGLLYF.

The sample holds many counts of this clonotype. The rearrangement joins TRBV29-1 to TRBJ2-2; TRBD1 might be the D (6 bases). Germline-derived CDR1 and CDR2 are SQVTM and ANQGSEA. The V and J ends lost 6 bases and 8 bases respectively, with 13 bases between them. The CDR3 runs to 12 residues. In nucleotides, the CDR3 is TGCAGCGTGGGCAGGGGAAATGGGGAGCTGTTTTTT. Amino acid sequence: CSVGRGNGELFF.

This clonotype ranks as medium-sized. The V and J genes are TRBV11-2 and TRBJ2-1; D remains ambiguous. The V end was cut by 0 bases, the J end by 5 bases, with 11 bases between. The CDR3 covers 15 residues. CDR1 is SGHAT, CDR2 FQNNGV, per germline. The CDR3 DNA reads as TGTGCCAGCAGCTTAGATCCCGACGGAAACAATGAGCAGTTCTTC. Protein sequence: CASSLDPDGNNEQFF. Using reference TRBV11-2 and TRBJ2-1 for the parts outside the CDR3, the full variable domain is EAGVAQSPRYKIIEKRQSVAFWCNPISGHATLYWYQQILGQGPKLLIQFQNNGVVDDSQLPKDRFSAERLKGVDSTLKIQPAKLEDSAVYLCASSLDPDGNNEQFFGPGTRLTVL.

Many counts were recorded for this clonotype. The chain recombines TRBV7-9 with TRBJ1-2; 8 positions match TRBD1. Germline CDR1 is SEHNR and CDR2 is FQNEAQ (reference sequence). CDR3 size: 17 residues. Unmatched junction bases numbered 14, after V lost 4 bases and J lost 4 bases. As DNA, the CDR3 is TGTGCCAGCAGCTCCCGTCCAGGGGGCATACCTTCCTATGGCTACACCTTC. Amino acid sequence: CASSSRPGGIPSYGYTF.

This clonotype was recorded at least ten times. This rearrangement joins TRBV29-1 to TRBJ2-1, with TRBD2 identical over 8 bases. Germline V gene sequence: CDR1 SQVTM, CDR2 ANQGSEA. CDR3 length equals 13 residues. The trim removed 8 bases at V and 9 bases at J, leaving 12 bases unmatched. CDR3 in amino acids: CSQEGTSGGEQFF. In nucleotides, the CDR3 is TGCAGCCAAGAAGGTACTAGCGGTGGTGAGCAGTTCTTC.

This clonotype was counted many times. The chain has TRBV14 and TRBJ2-5, with D uncertain. The CDR3 is 11 amino acids. Looked up from germline, CDR1 is SGHDN and CDR2 is FVKESK. V was trimmed by 5 bases and J by 4 bases, leaving 5 bases between them. Here the CDR3 DNA reads TGTGCCAGCAGCGTACGAGAGACCCAGTACTTC. Translating it yields CASSVRETQYF. The whole variable domain, remainder taken from reference TRBV14 and TRBJ2-5, is EAGVTQFPSHSVIEKGQTVTLRCDPISGHDNLYWYRRVMGKEIKFLLHFVKESKQDESGMPNNRFLAERTGGTYSTLKVQPAELEDSGVYFCASSVRETQYFGPGTRLLVL.

This clonotype was counted ten times or more. The rearrangement links TRBV6-5 to TRBJ2-2; no clear D gene. From germline, CDR1 is MNHEY and CDR2 SVGAGI. The CDR3 covers 14 residues. Trimming pared 3 bases from V and 0 bases from J, leaving 5 bases between. The CDR3 nucleotides read TGTGCCAGCAGTTATACGGCGAACACCGGGGAGCTGTTTTTT. It yields the protein CASSYTANTGELFF.

This clonotype was observed at least ten times. The chain employs TRBV7-9 and TRBJ2-5; D possibly corresponds to TRBD2 (5 bases). The CDR3 length is 15 residues. V was pared by 5 bases and J by 2 bases, with 15 bases between. CDR1 and CDR2 (germline): SEHNR, FQNEAQ (reference sequence). Here the CDR3 DNA reads TGTGCCAGCAGCCCCACGAGGAGCGGTCAAGAGACCCAGTACTTC. Encoded protein: CASSPTRSGQETQYF. The full variable domain, its missing parts supplied by reference TRBV7-9 and TRBJ2-5, is DTGVSQNPRHKITKRGQNVTFRCDPISEHNRLYWYRQTLGQGPEFLTYFQNEAQLEKSRLLSDRFSAERPKGSFSTLEIQRTEQGDSAMYLCASSPTRSGQETQYFGPGTRLLVL.

This clonotype appeared many times. The CDR3 sequence: CASSSLGGAGYNEQFF. CDR3 sequence (DNA): TGTGCCAGCAGCTCCCTCGGGGGGGCGGGATACAATGAGCAGTTCTTC. The V call is TRBV12-3 or TRBV12-4, the J call TRBJ2-1, with 8 bases identical to TRBD2. Trimming removed 6 bases from V and 4 bases from J; junction bases left unmatched: 11. The CDR3 loop spans 16 amino acids.